This TCR beta chain was captured in a study of prognosis after radiotherapy for stage I lung cancer. Study background: Fewer than 15 of the patients presented with newly diagnosed primary stage I lung tumors; several had oligometastatic NSCLC following surgical resection of the primary tumor. Notes on the study in general: Post-treatment Shannon entropy following stereotactic body radiation therapy was lower among patients who developed distant metastases.

The CDR3 is made up of 15 amino acids. Germline CDR1 is SGHTA and CDR2 is FQGNSA. Two-round multiplex PCR on genomic DNA was the method by which TCR beta CDR3 was amplified. First-round PCR amplification was performed with primers specific to each TRBV and TRBJ gene. Via MiXCR, TCRdb re-called the multiplex PCR reads, giving one row per CDR3 protein. The profile shows about 16,000 distinct CDR3 sequences, around 29% of them singletons. About this clonotype itself: What it binds is unknown. An end of the junction does not agree with germline; a read error may underlie this.

The clonotype comes from a donor over 45 with non-small cell lung cancer. The sequenced sample was PBMCs, obtained before or after stereotactic body radiation therapy (not recorded which). The genes are TRBV7-2 and TRBJ2-1; 7 nucleotides match TRBD2. CDR3 in amino acids: CASSLAARSYNEQFF. In DNA form, the CDR3 reads TGTGCCAGCAGCCTAGCGGCTAGATCCTACAATGAGCAGTTCTTC. Complete variable domain (other parts from reference TRBV7-2 and TRBJ2-1): GAGVSQSPSNKVTEKGKDVELRCDPISGHTALYWYRQSLGQGLEFLIYFQGNSAPDKSGLPSDRFSAERTGGSVSTLTIQRTQQEDSAVYLCASSLAARSYNEQFFGPGTRLTVL.